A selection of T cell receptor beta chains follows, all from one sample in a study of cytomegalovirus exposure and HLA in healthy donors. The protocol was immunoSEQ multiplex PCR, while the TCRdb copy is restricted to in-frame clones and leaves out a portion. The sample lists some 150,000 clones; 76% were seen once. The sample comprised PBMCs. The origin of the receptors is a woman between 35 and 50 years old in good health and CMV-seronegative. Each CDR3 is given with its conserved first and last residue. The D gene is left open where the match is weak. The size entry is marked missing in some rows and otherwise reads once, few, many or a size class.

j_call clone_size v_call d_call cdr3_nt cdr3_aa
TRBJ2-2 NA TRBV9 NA TGTGCCAGCACCCCGGGACTGGGGGAGCTGTTTTTT CASTPGLGELFF
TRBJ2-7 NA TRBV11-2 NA TGTGCCAGCAGAAATATCAGGGACTCCTACGAGCAGTACTTC CASRNIRDSYEQYF
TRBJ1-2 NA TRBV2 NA TGTGCCAGTGGCCACCAGGTCGAGGGAGGCTACACCTTC CASGHQVEGGYTF
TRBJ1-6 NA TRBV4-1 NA TGCGCCAGCAGCCAGGGAACCACAGGATATAATTCACCCCTCCACTTT CASSQGTTGYNSPLHF
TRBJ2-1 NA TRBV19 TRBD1 TGTGCCAGTAGTTTACAGGGGTTCGCCAATGAGCAGTTCTTC CASSLQGFANEQFF
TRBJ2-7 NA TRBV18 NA TGTGCCAGCTCACCAGGGGGCCCCTACGAGCAGTACTTC CASSPGGPYEQYF
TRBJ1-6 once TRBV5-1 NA TGCGCCAGCAGCTCAACAGGTACTAATTCACCCCTCCACTTT CASSSTGTNSPLHF
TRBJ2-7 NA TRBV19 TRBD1 TGTGCCAGTAGCCGGCCGGGACAGGGGAACGAGCAGTACTTC CASSRPGQGNEQYF
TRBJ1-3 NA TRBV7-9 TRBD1 TGTGCCAGCAGCCCCCCCGGAGGGACAGGGGCCGGAAACACCATATATTTT CASSPPGGTGAGNTIYF
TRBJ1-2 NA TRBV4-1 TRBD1 TGCGCCAGCAGCCAAGTAGGCAGGGGGTTCCTTGGCTACACCTTC CASSQVGRGFLGYTF
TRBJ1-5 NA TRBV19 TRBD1 TGTGCCAGTAGCGCCGGGACAGGGAATCAGCCCCAGCATTTT CASSAGTGNQPQHF
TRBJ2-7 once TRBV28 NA TGTGCCAGCAGGCAGGGGGAGCAGTACTTC CASRQGEQYF
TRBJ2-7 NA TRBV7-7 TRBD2 TGTGCCAGCAGCCCGGGCCTAGCGGGGGGGGATCAGTACTTC CASSPGLAGGDQYF
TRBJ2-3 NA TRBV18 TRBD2 TGTGCCAGCTCACCACAAGGACTAGCAGCCATAGATACGCAGTATTTT CASSPQGLAAIDTQYF
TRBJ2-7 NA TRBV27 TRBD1 TGTGCCAGCAGTCACAGGGGGCCTTATTCCTACGAGCAGTACTTC CASSHRGPYSYEQYF
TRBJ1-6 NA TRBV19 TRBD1 TGTGCCAGTAGTACCCAATCCGGGACAGAGAATTCACCCCTCCACTTT CASSTQSGTENSPLHF
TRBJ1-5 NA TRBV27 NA TGTGCCAGCAGGCCGAACCGAGACAGCACTTATAGCAATCAGCCCCAGCATTTT CASRPNRDSTYSNQPQHF
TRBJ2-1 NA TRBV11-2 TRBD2 TGTGCCAGCAGCCCGGGACTAGCGGAGCAGTTCTTC CASSPGLAEQFF
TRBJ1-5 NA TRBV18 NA TGTGCCAGCTCACCGAACGGGATTCTCAATCAGCCCCAGCATTTT CASSPNGILNQPQHF
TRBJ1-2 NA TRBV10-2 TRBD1 TGCGCCAGCAGTGATCAAGGCAGGGGGCACTATGGCTACACCTTC CASSDQGRGHYGYTF
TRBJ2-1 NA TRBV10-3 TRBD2 TGTGCCATCAGTGAGTCTCGGGCTAGCGGGGACTACAATGAGCAGTTCTTC CAISESRASGDYNEQFF
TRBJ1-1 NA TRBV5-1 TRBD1 TGCGCCAGCAGCTGGGCACAGGGGTCGGACACTGAAGCTTTCTTT CASSWAQGSDTEAFF
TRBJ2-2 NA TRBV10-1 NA TGCGCCAGCAGCCTCCGTGCGGGCAACACCGGGGAGCTGTTTTTT CASSLRAGNTGELFF
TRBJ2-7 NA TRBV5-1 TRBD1 TGCGCCAGCAGCTTGATCCGGGACAGCCTCCCTGAGCAGTACTTC CASSLIRDSLPEQYF
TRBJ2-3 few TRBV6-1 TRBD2 TGTGCCAGCAGTGAAAAGGTGGGGGAGGGGTACGATACGCAGTATTTT CASSEKVGEGYDTQYF
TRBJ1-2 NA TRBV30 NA TGTGCCTGGAGTCCTGAGCCTCACTATGGCTACACCTTC CAWSPEPHYGYTF
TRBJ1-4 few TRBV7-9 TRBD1 TGTTCCAGCAGCCCCTATAAGACAGGGGATGAAAAACTGTTTTTT CSSSPYKTGDEKLFF
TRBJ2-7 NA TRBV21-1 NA TGTGCCAGCAGCAACGGCGGGAGCTCCTACGAGCAGTACTTC CASSNGGSSYEQYF
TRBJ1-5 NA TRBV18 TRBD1 TGTGCCAGCTCCCATTTGCGGGACAGAGGGCCTCTACAGCATTTT CASSHLRDRGPLQHF
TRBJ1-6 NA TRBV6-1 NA TGTGCCAGCTCCTTGGACAGTAGGAGTTCACCCCTCCACTTT CASSLDSRSSPLHF
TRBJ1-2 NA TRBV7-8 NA TGTGCCAGCAGCTTAGTGCAGGGTCAAGGTGGCTACACCTTC CASSLVQGQGGYTF
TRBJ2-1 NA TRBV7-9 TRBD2 TGTGCCAGCAGCCAAGGACTAGCGGTCAATGAGCAGTTCTTC CASSQGLAVNEQFF
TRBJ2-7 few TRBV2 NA TGTGCCAGCAGGATAGCTGAGTACGAGCAGTACTTC CASRIAEYEQYF
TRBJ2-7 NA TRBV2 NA TGTGCCAGCAGTGAATTAGCGTTGTCGGTCTACGAGCAGTACTTC CASSELALSVYEQYF
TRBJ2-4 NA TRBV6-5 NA TGTGCCAGCCGCCAGGGATACCTTGAGGAGTACTTC CASRQGYLEEYF
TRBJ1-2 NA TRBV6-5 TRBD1 TGTGCCAGCAGTTCCGACAGGGCAGACTATGGCTACACCTTC CASSSDRADYGYTF
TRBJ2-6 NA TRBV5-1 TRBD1 TGCGCCAGCAGCTTGGCCGGACAGGGTTCCGCTGGGGCCAACGTCCTGACTTTC CASSLAGQGSAGANVLTF
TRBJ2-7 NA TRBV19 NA TGTGCCAGTAGCAACCAGGGGGGCTCCTACGAGCAGTACTTC CASSNQGGSYEQYF
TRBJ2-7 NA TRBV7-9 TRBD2 TGTTCCAGCAGCGTCACCGGGACTAGTGACTACGAGCAGTACTTC CSSSVTGTSDYEQYF